This T cell receptor beta chain was recorded in a study of blood T cell repertoires in COVID-19. About the study: Sites across the United States, Italy and Spain contributed samples from acute and convalescent COVID-19.

Germline V gene data show CDR1 as SGHRS and CDR2 as YFSETQ. This CDR3 contains 15 residues. V trimming: 4 bases; J trimming: 4 bases; junction bases outside the gene matches: 8. Profiled with immunoSEQ multiplex PCR; TCRdb holds only in-frame clones, not every one. Of 210,000 or so clones detected, roughly 90% appear once; the ten largest clones hold 6.2%. This TCR derives from a woman aged 40 to 50 who had recovered from COVID-19. The genes are TRBV5-1 and TRBJ2-5; TRBD2 agrees at 9 bases. The sequenced sample consisted of peripheral blood. The CDR3 region is CASSPGGSGGETQYF. The CDR3 nucleotides read TGCGCCAGCAGCCCGGGAGGTAGCGGGGGAGAGACCCAGTACTTC.